These 21 T cell receptor beta chains were sequenced from one sample in a study of blood T cell repertoires in COVID-19. Using immunoSEQ multiplex PCR, the repertoire was profiled, and TCRdb retains in-frame clones only, with some absent. This sample has approximately 22,000 clones, with 91% found just once. The sequenced sample was peripheral blood. These receptors came from a man between 65 and 85 years old with active COVID-19.

The V gene is TRBV3-1 (or the pseudogene TRBV3-2), the J gene TRBJ1-4; 7 nucleotides agree with TRBD1. Germline trimming cut 4 bases from V and 7 bases from J; bases unmatched to any gene: 12. CDR1 LGHDT and CDR2 YNNKEL come from the germline V gene (reference sequence). This CDR3 region has 16 residues. In DNA, the CDR3 is TGTGCCAGCAGCCGATGGGGGACAGATCTAACTGAAAAACTGTTTTTT. Translated: CASSRWGTDLTEKLFF.

This chain connects TRBV5-4 to TRBJ1-2; possible D gene TRBD1, 5 bases. The CDR3 is made up of 16 amino acids. The germline CDR1 and CDR2 sequences are SGHNT and YYREEE (reference sequence). Trimming stripped 4 bases from V and 1 base from J, with 17 bases between. The CDR3 bases are TGTGCCAGCAGCCCCGCCGGCGGGGCCGTTAACTATGGCTACACCTTC. Translation: CASSPAGGAVNYGYTF.

The V call is TRBV4-2, the J call TRBJ2-1, with TRBD2 matching over 7 bases. The germline CDR1 and CDR2 sequences are LGHNA and YNFKEQ. V dropped 3 bases and J dropped 4; count of bases not matched to a gene: 12. This CDR3 spans 17 amino acids. The CDR3 nucleotides read TGTGCCAGCAGCCAGGGCTCCCTGGGGGGGGGTTACAATGAGCAGTTCTTC. This sequence encodes CASSQGSLGGGYNEQFF.

The J gene is TRBJ1-5, the V gene TRBV19; D unclear. Trimming took 0 bases from V and 4 from J, leaving 7 bases between them. There are 14 residues in the CDR3. CDR1 is LNHDA, CDR2 SQIVND, per germline (reference sequence). CDR3 amino acids: CASSIDPQNQPQHF. The CDR3 coding sequence is TGTGCCAGTAGTATAGATCCCCAAAATCAGCCCCAGCATTTT.

The CDR3 coding sequence is TGTGCCAGTAGCACAGATCGGAGGACAGGGGGCTATAGCAATCAGCCCCAGCATTTT. As protein: CASSTDRRTGGYSNQPQHF. This chain links TRBV19 with TRBJ1-5; 11 nucleotides match TRBD1. The germline V gene has CDR1 LNHDA and CDR2 SQIVND (reference sequence). V lost 6 bases and J lost 0; bases outside the gene matches: 13. This CDR3 has 19 amino acids. The complete variable domain, with remaining parts taken from reference TRBV19 and TRBJ1-5, reads DGGITQSPKYLFRKEGQNVTLSCEQNLNHDAMYWYRQDPGQGLRLIYYSQIVNDFQKGDIAEGYSVSREKKESFPLTVTSAQKNPTAFYLCASSTDRRTGGYSNQPQHFGDGTRLSIL.

This clone was found a few times. The V call is TRBV5-1, the J call TRBJ2-2, with 7 positions matching TRBD2. Germline CDR1 reads SGHRS; CDR2 reads YFSETQ. With V trimmed by 2 bases and J by 3 bases, 4 bases remained unmatched. CDR3 size: 15 residues. As DNA, the CDR3 is TGCGCCAGCAGCTTCGCGGGGGAAGACACCGGGGAGCTGTTTTTT. Its protein product is CASSFAGEDTGELFF.

The CDR3 protein is CASREQGGYEQYF. CDR3 coding DNA: TGTGCCAGCAGGGAACAGGGTGGGTACGAGCAGTACTTC. The gene calls are TRBV2 and TRBJ2-7, with TRBD1 as a possible D gene (6 bases). Per germline, CDR1 SNHLY and CDR2 FYNNEI. The V and J ends lost 6 bases and 4 bases respectively, with 13 bases between them. The CDR3 consists of 13 residues.

The chain employs TRBV3-1 (or the pseudogene TRBV3-2) and TRBJ2-2; D possibly corresponds to TRBD1 (6 bases). From germline, CDR1 is LGHDT and CDR2 YNNKEL (reference sequence). V was pared by 3 bases and J by 0 bases, with 14 bases between. The CDR3 length is 17 residues. This CDR3 is CASSQTGIHANTGELFF. For the CDR3, the DNA is TGTGCCAGCAGCCAGACAGGAATACACGCGAACACCGGGGAGCTGTTTTTT.

J is TRBJ2-7 and V is TRBV30; D unclear. CDR3 length equals 11 residues. V lost 2 bases and J 2 bases, leaving 4 bases between the germline ends. Germline values: CDR1 GTSNPN, CDR2 SVGIG (reference sequence). DNA of the CDR3: TGTGCCTGGAGTACTACCTACGAGCAGTACTTC. Translation: CAWSTTYEQYF.

V usage is TRBV30 and J usage is TRBJ2-1; D is possibly TRBD1 (5 bases). The CDR3 contains 13 residues. CDR1 is GTSNPN, CDR2 SVGIG, per germline (reference sequence). Trimming took off 5 bases at V and 2 bases at J, with 10 bases between the two ends. The CDR3 DNA is TGTGCCTGGGGGGTAGGGGCCTACAATGAGCAGTTCTTC. This translates into CAWGVGAYNEQFF.

The chain recombines TRBV5-1 with TRBJ2-7; 7 bases line up with TRBD1. The CDR3 consists of 16 residues. V trimming: 5 bases; J trimming: 6 bases; junction bases outside the gene matches: 17. Per germline, CDR1 SGHRS and CDR2 YFSETQ. The CDR3 nucleotides are TGCGCCAGCAGAGAATCATCCGGGACAGCCGTCTCCGAGCAGTACTTC. This gives the protein CASRESSGTAVSEQYF.

This clone was recorded only once. The chain combines TRBV19 with TRBJ1-5; 7 positions match TRBD1. Losses at the gene ends were 7 bases for V and 1 base for J; bases not matched to a gene: 7. The CDR3 loop spans 15 amino acids. The germline V gene has CDR1 LNHDA and CDR2 SQIVND (reference sequence). The CDR3 loop is CASTSGGLSNQPQHF. The CDR3 nucleotides are TGTGCCAGTACCTCAGGGGGGTTAAGCAATCAGCCCCAGCATTTT. Combining the CDR3 with reference TRBV19 and TRBJ1-5 gives the whole variable domain DGGITQSPKYLFRKEGQNVTLSCEQNLNHDAMYWYRQDPGQGLRLIYYSQIVNDFQKGDIAEGYSVSREKKESFPLTVTSAQKNPTAFYLCASTSGGLSNQPQHFGDGTRLSIL.

The gene calls are TRBV30 and TRBJ2-3; TRBD2 agrees at 9 bases. V was pared by 0 bases and J by 2 bases, with 9 bases of the junction left unmatched. Germline V gene data show CDR1 as GTSNPN and CDR2 as SVGIG (reference sequence). This CDR3 region has 17 residues. The CDR3 coding sequence is TGTGCCTGGAGTGTAGGGGTAGCGGGGGACTACACAGATACGCAGTATTTT. This encodes CAWSVGVAGDYTDTQYF.

The chain employs TRBV2 and TRBJ1-5; D is possibly TRBD1 (5 bases). Germline V CDR1 and CDR2: SNHLY, FYNNEI. The length of the CDR3 is 15 residues. Trimming cost V 4 bases and J 3 bases, with 13 bases left between them. The CDR3 sequence is CASSAPGLNNQPQHF. The CDR3 region has the DNA TGTGCCAGCAGTGCCCCGGGACTTAACAATCAGCCCCAGCATTTT.

The chain links TRBV6-1 to TRBJ1-4, with TRBD1 identical over 8 bases. Germline V lookup: CDR1 MNHNS, CDR2 SASEGT. The length of the CDR3 is 14 residues. Trimming took 3 bases from V and 8 from J; bases not matched to a gene: 5. CDR3 loop: CASSESGGREKLFF. The CDR3 DNA sequence: TGTGCCAGCAGTGAGTCAGGGGGCCGAGAAAAACTGTTTTTT.

This sequence joins TRBV6-1 and TRBJ2-4; 8 bases are a match to TRBD1. The CDR3 covers 18 residues. Trimming removed 4 bases from V and 0 bases from J; junction bases left unmatched: 11. Germline CDR1 is MNHNS and CDR2 is SASEGT. The DNA for the CDR3 is TGTGCCAGCAGTGCCCTACGGACAGGGCTACTAGCCAAAAACATTCAGTACTTC. As protein: CASSALRTGLLAKNIQYF.

The chain combines TRBV30 with TRBJ1-1; 7 bases match TRBD1. Unmatched junction bases numbered 4, after V lost 2 bases and J lost 1 base. Germline V gives CDR1 GTSNPN, CDR2 SVGIG (reference sequence). The CDR3 extends over 14 amino acids. CDR3: CAWSTGTANTEAFF. The DNA for the CDR3 is TGTGCCTGGAGTACCGGGACAGCGAACACTGAAGCTTTCTTT.

The genes are TRBV5-4 and TRBJ2-7; D uncertain. Per the germline V gene, CDR1 is SGHNT and CDR2 is YYREEE (reference sequence). V was shortened by 3 bases and J by 3 bases, with 10 bases between the two germline ends. The CDR3 totals 13 residues. The CDR3 here is CASSSSSFYEQYF. CDR3 sequence (DNA): TGTGCCAGCAGCTCTAGTTCGTTCTACGAGCAGTACTTC.

The sample holds one count of this clone. The rearrangement links TRBV11-2 to TRBJ2-1; TRBD2 matches at 9 bases. The CDR3 has 16 amino acids. V shed 6 bases, J shed 8 bases, and the junction held 14 bases outside the gene matches. Germline CDR1 SGHAT, CDR2 FQNNGV. The CDR3 sequence is CASSGLSGSPMDEQFF. CDR3 nucleotides: TGTGCCAGCAGTGGCCTTAGCGGGAGCCCTATGGATGAGCAGTTCTTC. The full variable domain, with the rest looked up from reference TRBV11-2 and TRBJ2-1, is EAGVAQSPRYKIIEKRQSVAFWCNPISGHATLYWYQQILGQGPKLLIQFQNNGVVDDSQLPKDRFSAERLKGVDSTLKIQPAKLEDSAVYLCASSGLSGSPMDEQFFGPGTRLTVL.

The chain has TRBV19 and TRBJ1-3, with D perhaps TRBD1 (5 bases). V lost 3 bases and J lost 4, with 7 bases in between. This CDR3 comprises 13 residues. From germline, CDR1 is LNHDA and CDR2 SQIVND (reference sequence). This CDR3 is CASSINRGNTIYF. CDR3 nucleotides: TGTGCCAGTAGTATTAACAGGGGAAACACCATATATTTT.

The chain couples TRBV19 to TRBJ2-3; tentatively, D is TRBD1 (5 bases). This CDR3 contains 13 residues. V dropped 6 bases and J dropped 2 bases, with 9 bases sitting between them. Germline V lookup: CDR1 LNHDA, CDR2 SQIVND (reference sequence). CDR3 sequence reads: CASSLQVTDTQYF. The CDR3, as DNA: TGTGCCAGTAGCCTACAGGTCACAGATACGCAGTATTTT.